Sequencing of this TCR beta chain was carried out in a study of T cell repertoires in cytomegalovirus infection. Whole-study context: CMV epitopes used comprised recently identified HLA-C-restricted ones and well-studied HLA-B-restricted ones. Indications of both CMV infection and matching HLA type were provided by public TCR beta signatures. Study-wide points: People with CMV and the relevant HLA were identified by cumulative public TCR beta family frequency. The response measured ex vivo was dominated by TCR beta clonotypes (HLA-C-restricted and CMV-specific).

On this clonotype itself: The antigen is not known.

Germline V gives CDR1 SGHVS, CDR2 FNYEAQ. The CDR3 is 18 residues long. V was pared by 4 bases and J by 0 bases, with 19 bases between. Via MiXCR, TCRdb re-called the reads, giving one row per CDR3 protein. The sample lists about 920,000 distinct CDR3 sequences, less than 35% seen once, with around an eighth in the top ten. The rearrangement links TRBV7-6 to TRBJ2-1; tentatively, D is TRBD1 (6 bases). The sequence was obtained from a human donor in good health (CMV status not recorded). Some clones in this sample may be carry-over from other donors' samples. This sample comprised cultured CD8+ T cells from PBMCs, obtained from culture after CMV antigen stimulation. As DNA, the CDR3 is TGTGCCAGCAGCTCCCGAATTTGGACAGCGAGCTCCTACAATGAGCAGTTCTTC. It is translated as CASSSRIWTASSYNEQFF.